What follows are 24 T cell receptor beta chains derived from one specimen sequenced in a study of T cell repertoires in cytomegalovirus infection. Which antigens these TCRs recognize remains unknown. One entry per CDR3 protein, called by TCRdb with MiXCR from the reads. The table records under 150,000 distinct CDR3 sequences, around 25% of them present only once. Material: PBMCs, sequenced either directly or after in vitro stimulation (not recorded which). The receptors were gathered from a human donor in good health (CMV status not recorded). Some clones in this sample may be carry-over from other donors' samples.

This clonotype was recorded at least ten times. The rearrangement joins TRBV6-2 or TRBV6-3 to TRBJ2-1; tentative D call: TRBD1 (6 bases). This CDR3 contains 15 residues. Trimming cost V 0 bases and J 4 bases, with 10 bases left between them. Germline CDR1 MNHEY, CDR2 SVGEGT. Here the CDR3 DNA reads TGTGCCAGCAGTTACTCGGGGGCAGCTTACAATGAGCAGTTCTTC. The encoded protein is CASSYSGAAYNEQFF.

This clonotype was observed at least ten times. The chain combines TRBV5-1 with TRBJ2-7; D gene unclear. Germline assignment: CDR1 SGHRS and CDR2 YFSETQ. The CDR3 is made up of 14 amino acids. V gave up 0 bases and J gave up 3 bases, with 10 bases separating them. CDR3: CASSLEAGYYEQYF. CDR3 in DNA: TGCGCCAGCAGCTTGGAAGCAGGATACTACGAGCAGTACTTC.

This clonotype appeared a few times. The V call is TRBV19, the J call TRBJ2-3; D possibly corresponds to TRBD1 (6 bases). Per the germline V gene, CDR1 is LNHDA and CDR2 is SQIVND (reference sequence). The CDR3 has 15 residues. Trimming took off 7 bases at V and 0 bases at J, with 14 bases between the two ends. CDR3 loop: CASTTTGYSTDTQYF. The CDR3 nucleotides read TGTGCCAGTACCACGACAGGATACAGCACAGATACGCAGTATTTT.

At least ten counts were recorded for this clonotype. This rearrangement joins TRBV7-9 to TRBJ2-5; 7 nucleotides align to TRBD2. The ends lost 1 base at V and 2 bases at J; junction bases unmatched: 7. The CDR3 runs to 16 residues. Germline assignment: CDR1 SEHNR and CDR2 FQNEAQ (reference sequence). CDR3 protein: CASSLGSGIRQETQYF. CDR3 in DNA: TGTGCCAGCAGCTTAGGGAGCGGGATACGACAAGAGACCCAGTACTTC. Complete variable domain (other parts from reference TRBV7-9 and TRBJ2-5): DTGVSQNPRHKITKRGQNVTFRCDPISEHNRLYWYRQTLGQGPEFLTYFQNEAQLEKSRLLSDRFSAERPKGSFSTLEIQRTEQGDSAMYLCASSLGSGIRQETQYFGPGTRLLVL.

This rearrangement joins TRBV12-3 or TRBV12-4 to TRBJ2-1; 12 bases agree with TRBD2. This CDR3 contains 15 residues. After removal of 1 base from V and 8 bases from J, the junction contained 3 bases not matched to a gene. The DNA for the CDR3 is TGTGCCAGCAGTTTAGGGACTAGCGGGAACGATGAGCAGTTCTTC. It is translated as CASSLGTSGNDEQFF.

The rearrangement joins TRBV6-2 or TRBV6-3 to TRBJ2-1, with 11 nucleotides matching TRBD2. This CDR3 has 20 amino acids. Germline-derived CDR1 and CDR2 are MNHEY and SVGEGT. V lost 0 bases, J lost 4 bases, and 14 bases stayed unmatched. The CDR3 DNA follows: TGTGCCAGCAGTTACTCGCGCGATAGCGGGAGGGCCCTCAGGTACAATGAGCAGTTCTTC. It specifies CASSYSRDSGRALRYNEQFF.

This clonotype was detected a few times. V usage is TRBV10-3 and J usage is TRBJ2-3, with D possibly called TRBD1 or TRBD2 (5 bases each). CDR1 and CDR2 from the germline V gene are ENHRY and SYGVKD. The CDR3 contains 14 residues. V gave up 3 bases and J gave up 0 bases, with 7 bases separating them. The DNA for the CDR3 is TGTGCCATCAGTGACGGGGACAGCACAGATACGCAGTATTTT. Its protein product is CAISDGDSTDTQYF.

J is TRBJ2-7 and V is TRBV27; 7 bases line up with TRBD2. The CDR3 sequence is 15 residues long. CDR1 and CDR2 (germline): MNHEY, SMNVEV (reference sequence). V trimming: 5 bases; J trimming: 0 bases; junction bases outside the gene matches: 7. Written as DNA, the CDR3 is TGTGCCAGCAGTCCCTTGGCTAGCGGCTCCTACGAGCAGTACGTC. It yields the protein CASSPLASGSYEQYV.

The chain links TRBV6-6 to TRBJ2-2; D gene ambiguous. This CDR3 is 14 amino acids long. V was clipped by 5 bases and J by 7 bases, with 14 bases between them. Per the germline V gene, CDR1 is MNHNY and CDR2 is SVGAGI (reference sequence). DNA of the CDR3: TGTGCCAGCAGTATACTTCTCGGCGGCGGGGAGCTGTTTTTT. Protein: CASSILLGGGELFF.

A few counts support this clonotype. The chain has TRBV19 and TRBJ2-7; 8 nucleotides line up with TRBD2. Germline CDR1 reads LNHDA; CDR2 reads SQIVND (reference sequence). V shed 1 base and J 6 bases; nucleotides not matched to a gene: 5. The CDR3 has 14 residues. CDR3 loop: CASSIAGGPSEQYF. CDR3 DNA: TGTGCCAGTAGTATAGCGGGAGGGCCCAGCGAGCAGTACTTC. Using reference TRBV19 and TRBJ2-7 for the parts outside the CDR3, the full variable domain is DGGITQSPKYLFRKEGQNVTLSCEQNLNHDAMYWYRQDPGQGLRLIYYSQIVNDFQKGDIAEGYSVSREKKESFPLTVTSAQKNPTAFYLCASSIAGGPSEQYFGPGTRLTVT.

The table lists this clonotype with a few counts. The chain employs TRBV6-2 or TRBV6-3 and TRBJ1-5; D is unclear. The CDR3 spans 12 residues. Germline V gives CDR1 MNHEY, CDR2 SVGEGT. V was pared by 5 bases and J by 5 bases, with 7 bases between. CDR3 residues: CASSPMDQPQHF. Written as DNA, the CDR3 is TGTGCCAGCAGTCCAATGGATCAGCCCCAGCATTTT.

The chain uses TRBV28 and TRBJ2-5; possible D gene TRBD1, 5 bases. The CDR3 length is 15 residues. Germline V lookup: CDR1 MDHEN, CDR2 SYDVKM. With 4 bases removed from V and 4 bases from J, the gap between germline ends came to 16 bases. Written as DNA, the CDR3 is TGTGCCAGCAGTTCGTCCTGGGGCCTCGGAGAGACCCAGTACTTC. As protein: CASSSSWGLGETQYF.

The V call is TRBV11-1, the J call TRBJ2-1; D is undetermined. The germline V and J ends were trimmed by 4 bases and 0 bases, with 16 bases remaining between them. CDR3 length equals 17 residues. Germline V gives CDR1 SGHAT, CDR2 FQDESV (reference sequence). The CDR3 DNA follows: TGTGCCAGCAGCTCACCGGTGACTTTCAGCTCCTACAATGAGCAGTTCTTC. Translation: CASSSPVTFSSYNEQFF.

CDR3 bases: TGCGCCAGCAGAACCACCGGGACTTCTGATACTGAAGCTTTCTTT. This sequence encodes CASRTTGTSDTEAFF. V gene TRBV5-1 combines with J gene TRBJ1-1; tentatively, D is TRBD1 (5 bases). The V gene's germline CDR1 is SGHRS and CDR2 YFSETQ. The CDR3 runs to 15 residues. Trimming pared 5 bases from V and 5 bases from J, leaving 19 bases between.

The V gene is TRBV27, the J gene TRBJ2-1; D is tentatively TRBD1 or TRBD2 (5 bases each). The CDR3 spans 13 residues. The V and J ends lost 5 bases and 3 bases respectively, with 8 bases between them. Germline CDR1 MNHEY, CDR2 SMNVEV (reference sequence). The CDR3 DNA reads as TGTGCCAGCAGTAGGGGAGTCTACAATGAGCAGTTCTTC. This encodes CASSRGVYNEQFF.

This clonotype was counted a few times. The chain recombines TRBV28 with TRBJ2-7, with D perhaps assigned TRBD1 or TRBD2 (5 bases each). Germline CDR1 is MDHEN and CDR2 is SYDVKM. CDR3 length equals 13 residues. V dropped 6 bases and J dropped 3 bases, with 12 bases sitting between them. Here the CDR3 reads CASRPRDRYEQYF. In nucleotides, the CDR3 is TGTGCCAGCAGGCCTAGGGACCGCTACGAGCAGTACTTC.

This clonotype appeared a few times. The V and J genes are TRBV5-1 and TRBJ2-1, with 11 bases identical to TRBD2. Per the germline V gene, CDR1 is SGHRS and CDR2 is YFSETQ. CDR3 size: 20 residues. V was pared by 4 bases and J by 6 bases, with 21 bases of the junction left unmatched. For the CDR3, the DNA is TGCGCCAGCAGCCCCACACGCAAATCTAGCGGGAGGACCCTCCTCAATGAGCAGTTCTTC. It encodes CASSPTRKSSGRTLLNEQFF.

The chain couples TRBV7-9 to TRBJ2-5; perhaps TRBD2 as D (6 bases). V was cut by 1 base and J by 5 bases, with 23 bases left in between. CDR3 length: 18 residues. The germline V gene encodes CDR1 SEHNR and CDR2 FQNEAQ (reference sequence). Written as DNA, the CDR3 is TGTGCCAGCAGCTTAGTACAATTGGCGGAGGGTATAGGCGAGACCCAGTACTTC. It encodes CASSLVQLAEGIGETQYF.

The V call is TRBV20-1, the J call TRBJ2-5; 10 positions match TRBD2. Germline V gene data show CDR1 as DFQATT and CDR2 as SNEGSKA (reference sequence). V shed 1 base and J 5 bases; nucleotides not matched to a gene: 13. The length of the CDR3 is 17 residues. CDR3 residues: CSARGVGSAGGAETQYF. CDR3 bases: TGCAGTGCTAGAGGAGTTGGATCAGCGGGAGGGGCGGAGACCCAGTACTTC.

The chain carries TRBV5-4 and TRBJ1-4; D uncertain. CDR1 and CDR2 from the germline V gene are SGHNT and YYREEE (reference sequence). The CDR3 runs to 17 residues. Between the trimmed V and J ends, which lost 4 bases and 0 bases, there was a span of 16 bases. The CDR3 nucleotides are TGTGCCAGCAGCCCCGATCGGAGACTCGCAACTAATGAAAAACTGTTTTTT. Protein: CASSPDRRLATNEKLFF.

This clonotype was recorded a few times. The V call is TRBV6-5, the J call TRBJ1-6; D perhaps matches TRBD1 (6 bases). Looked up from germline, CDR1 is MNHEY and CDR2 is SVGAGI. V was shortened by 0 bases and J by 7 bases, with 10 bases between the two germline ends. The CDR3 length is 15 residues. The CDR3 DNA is TGTGCCAGCAGTTACTCTCGGCAGGGGAATTCACCCCTCCACTTT. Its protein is CASSYSRQGNSPLHF.

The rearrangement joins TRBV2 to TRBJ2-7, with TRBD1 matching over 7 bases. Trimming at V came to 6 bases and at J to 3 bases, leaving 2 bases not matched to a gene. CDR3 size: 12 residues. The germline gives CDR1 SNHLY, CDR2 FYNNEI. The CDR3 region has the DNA TGTGCCAGCAGGGGGACAGTCTACGAGCAGTACTTC. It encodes CASRGTVYEQYF. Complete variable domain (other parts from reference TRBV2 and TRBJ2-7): EPEVTQTPSHQVTQMGQEVILRCVPISNHLYFYWYRQILGQKVEFLVSFYNNEISEKSEIFDDQFSVERPDGSNFTLKIRSTKLEDSAMYFCASRGTVYEQYFGPGTRLTVT.

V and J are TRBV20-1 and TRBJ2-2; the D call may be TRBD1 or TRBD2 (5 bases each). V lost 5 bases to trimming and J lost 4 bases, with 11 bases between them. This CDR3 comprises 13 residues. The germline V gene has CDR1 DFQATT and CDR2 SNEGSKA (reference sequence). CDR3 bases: TGCAGTGCTCCACTGGGACGCACCGGGGAGCTGTTTTTT. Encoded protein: CSAPLGRTGELFF.

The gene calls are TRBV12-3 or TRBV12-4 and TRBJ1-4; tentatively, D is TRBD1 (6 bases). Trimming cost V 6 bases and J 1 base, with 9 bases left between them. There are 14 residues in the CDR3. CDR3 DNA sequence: TGTGCCAGCAGACTACAGGGAACTAATGAAAAACTGTTTTTT. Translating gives CASRLQGTNEKLFF.